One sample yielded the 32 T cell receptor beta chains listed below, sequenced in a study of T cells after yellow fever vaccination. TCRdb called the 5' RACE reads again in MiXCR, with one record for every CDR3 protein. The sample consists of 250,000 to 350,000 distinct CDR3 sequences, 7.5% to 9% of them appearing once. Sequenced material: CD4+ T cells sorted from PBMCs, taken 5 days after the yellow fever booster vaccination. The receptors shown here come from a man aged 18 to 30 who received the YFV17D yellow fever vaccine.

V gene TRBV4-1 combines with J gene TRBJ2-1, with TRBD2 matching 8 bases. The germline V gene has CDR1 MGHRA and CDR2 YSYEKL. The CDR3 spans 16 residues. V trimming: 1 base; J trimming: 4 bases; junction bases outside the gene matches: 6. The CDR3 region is CASSQVGGGPYNEQFF. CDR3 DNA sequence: TGCGCCAGCAGCCAAGTGGGCGGGGGGCCATACAATGAGCAGTTCTTC.

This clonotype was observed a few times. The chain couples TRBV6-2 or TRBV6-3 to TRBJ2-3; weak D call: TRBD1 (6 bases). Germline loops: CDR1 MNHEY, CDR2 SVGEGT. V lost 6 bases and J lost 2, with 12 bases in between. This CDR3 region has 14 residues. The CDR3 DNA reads TGTGCCAGCAGCCGGGACACGGTCACAGATACGCAGTATTTT. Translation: CASSRDTVTDTQYF.

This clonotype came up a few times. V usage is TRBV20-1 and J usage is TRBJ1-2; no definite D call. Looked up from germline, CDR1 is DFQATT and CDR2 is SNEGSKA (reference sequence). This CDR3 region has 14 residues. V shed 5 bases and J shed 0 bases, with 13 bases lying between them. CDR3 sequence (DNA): TGCAGTGCTTCCGGGCCAGCTCCTAACTATGGCTACACCTTC. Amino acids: CSASGPAPNYGYTF.

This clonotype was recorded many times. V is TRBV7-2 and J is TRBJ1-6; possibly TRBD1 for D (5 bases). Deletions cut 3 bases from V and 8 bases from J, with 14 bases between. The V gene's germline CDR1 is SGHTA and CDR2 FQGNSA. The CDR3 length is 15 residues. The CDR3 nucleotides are TGTGCCAGCAGCTTGATCAGGGACTTGGATTCACCCCTCCACTTT. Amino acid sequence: CASSLIRDLDSPLHF.

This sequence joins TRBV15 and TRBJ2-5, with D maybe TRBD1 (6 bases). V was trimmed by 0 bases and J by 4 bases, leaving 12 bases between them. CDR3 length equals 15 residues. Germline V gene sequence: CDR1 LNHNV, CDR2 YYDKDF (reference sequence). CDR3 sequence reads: CATSRDLGGVETQYF. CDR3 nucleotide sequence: TGTGCCACCAGCAGAGATCTTGGGGGCGTAGAGACCCAGTACTTC.

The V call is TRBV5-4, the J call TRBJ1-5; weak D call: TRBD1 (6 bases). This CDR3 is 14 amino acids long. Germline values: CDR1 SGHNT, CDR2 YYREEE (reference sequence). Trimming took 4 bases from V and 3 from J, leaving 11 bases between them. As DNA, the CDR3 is TGTGCCAGCAGCCCCGCGGGGGCCAATCAGCCCCAGCATTTT. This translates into CASSPAGANQPQHF.

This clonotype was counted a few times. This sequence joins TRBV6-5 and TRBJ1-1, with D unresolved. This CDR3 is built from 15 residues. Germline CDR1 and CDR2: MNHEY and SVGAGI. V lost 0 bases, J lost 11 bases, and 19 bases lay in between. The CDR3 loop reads CASSYSGPVFYEAFF. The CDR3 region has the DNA TGTGCCAGCAGTTACTCAGGGCCCGTTTTCTATGAGGCTTTCTTT.

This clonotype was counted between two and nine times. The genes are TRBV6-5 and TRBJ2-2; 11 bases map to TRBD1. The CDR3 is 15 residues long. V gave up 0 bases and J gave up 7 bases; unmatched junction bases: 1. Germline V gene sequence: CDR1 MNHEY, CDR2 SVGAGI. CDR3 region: CASSYSGQGVGELFF. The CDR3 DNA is TGTGCCAGCAGTTACTCGGGACAGGGGGTCGGGGAGCTGTTTTTT.

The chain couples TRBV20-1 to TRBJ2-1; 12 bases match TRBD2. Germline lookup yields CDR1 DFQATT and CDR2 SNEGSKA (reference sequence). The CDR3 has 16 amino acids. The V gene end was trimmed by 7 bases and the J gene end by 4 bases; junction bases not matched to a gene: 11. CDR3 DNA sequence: TGCAGTGGTCTAAGACTAGCGGGGGCCCGATACAATGAGCAGTTCTTC. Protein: CSGLRLAGARYNEQFF.

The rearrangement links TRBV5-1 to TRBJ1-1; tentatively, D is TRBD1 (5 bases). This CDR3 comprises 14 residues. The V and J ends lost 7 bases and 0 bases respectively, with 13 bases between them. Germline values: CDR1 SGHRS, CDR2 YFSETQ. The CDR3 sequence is CASGVDRMNTEAFF. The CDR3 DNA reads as TGCGCCAGCGGAGTCGACAGAATGAACACTGAAGCTTTCTTT.

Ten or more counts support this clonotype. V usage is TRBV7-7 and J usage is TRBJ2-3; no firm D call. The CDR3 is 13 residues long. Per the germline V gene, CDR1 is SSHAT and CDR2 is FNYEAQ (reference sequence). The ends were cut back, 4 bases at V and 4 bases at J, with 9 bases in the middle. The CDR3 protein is CASSYSSADTQYF. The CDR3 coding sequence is TGTGCCAGCAGCTATTCCAGCGCAGATACGCAGTATTTT.

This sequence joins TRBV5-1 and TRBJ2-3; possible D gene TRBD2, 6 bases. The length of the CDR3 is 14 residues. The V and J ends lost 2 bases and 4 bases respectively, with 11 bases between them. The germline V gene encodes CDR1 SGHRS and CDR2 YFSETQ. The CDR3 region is CASSLGTSPDTQYF. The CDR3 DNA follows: TGCGCCAGCAGCTTAGGGACTTCCCCAGATACGCAGTATTTT.

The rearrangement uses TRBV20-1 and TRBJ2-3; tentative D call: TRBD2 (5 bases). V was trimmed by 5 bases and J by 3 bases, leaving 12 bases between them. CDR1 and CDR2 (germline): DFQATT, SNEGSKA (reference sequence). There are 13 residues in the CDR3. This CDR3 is CSARPSGTDTQYF. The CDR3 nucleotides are TGCAGTGCTCGCCCCTCGGGGACAGATACGCAGTATTTT.

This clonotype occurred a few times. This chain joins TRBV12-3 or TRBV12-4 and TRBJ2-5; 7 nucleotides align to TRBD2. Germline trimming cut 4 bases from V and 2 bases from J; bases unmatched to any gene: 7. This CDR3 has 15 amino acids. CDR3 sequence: CASSSAGGGQETQYF. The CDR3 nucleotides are TGTGCCAGCAGTTCCGCTGGGGGGGGGCAAGAGACCCAGTACTTC.

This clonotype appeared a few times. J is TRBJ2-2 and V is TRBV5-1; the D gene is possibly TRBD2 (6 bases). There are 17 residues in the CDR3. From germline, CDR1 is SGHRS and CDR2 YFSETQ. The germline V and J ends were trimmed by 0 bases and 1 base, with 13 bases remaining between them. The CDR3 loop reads CASSLVGGARNTGELFF. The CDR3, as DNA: TGCGCCAGCAGCTTGGTAGGAGGGGCGCGGAACACCGGGGAGCTGTTTTTT.

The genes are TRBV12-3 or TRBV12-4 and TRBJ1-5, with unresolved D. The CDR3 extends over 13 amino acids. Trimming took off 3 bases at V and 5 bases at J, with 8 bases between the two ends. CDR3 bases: TGTGCCAGCAGTTTTTCCTGGGATCAGCCCCAGCATTTT. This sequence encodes CASSFSWDQPQHF.

In DNA, the CDR3 is TGCAGTGCCGCCGGGACTTCTCTCACAGATACGCAGTATTTT. Amino acids: CSAAGTSLTDTQYF. The rearrangement uses TRBV20-1 and TRBJ2-3; D may be TRBD2 (6 bases). The CDR3 totals 14 residues. Germline CDR1 DFQATT, CDR2 SNEGSKA (reference sequence). The germline V and J ends were trimmed by 6 bases and 2 bases, with 15 bases remaining between them.

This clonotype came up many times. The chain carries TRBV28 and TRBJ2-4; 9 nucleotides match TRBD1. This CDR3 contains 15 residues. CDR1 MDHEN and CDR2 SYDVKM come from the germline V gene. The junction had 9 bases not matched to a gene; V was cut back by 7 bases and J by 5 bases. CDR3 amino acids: CASIKIGTGQNIQYF. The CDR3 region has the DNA TGTGCCAGCATCAAGATAGGGACAGGGCAAAACATTCAGTACTTC.

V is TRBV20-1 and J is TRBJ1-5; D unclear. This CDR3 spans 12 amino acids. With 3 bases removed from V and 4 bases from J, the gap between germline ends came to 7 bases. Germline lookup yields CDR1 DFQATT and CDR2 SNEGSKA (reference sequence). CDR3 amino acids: CSASKANQPQHF. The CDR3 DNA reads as TGCAGTGCTAGTAAGGCGAATCAGCCCCAGCATTTT.

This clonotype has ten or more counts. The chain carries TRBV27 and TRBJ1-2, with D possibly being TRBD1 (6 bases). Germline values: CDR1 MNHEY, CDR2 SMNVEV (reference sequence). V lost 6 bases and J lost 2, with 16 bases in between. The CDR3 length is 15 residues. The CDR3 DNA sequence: TGTGCCAGCAGCCTCCGAGGGGGGCTAAACTATGGCTACACCTTC. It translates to CASSLRGGLNYGYTF.

The CDR3 loop reads CASNNRDRSSYEQYV. CDR3 in DNA: TGTGCCAGCAACAACCGGGACAGGAGCTCCTACGAGCAGTACGTC. The V call is TRBV7-9, the J call TRBJ2-7; 8 bases are a match to TRBD1. Germline assignment: CDR1 SEHNR and CDR2 FQNEAQ (reference sequence). The J segment lost 0 bases and the V segment lost 7 bases, leaving 8 bases of the junction unmatched. The CDR3 loop spans 15 amino acids.

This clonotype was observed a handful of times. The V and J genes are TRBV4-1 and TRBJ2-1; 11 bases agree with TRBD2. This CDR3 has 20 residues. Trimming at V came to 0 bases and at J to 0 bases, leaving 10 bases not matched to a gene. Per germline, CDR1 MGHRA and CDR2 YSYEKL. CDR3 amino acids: CASSQEALAGGTLSYNEQFF. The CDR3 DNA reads TGCGCCAGCAGCCAAGAGGCGCTAGCGGGGGGAACGCTCTCCTACAATGAGCAGTTCTTC.

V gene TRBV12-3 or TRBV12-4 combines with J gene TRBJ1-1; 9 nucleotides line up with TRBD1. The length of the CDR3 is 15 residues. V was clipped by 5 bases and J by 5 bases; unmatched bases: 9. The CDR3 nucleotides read TGTGCCAGCAGTCTCTGGACAGGGGAGGGAACTGAAGCTTTCTTT. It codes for CASSLWTGEGTEAFF.

Here the CDR3 DNA reads TGTGCCAGCAGCGGACCCACGGGGGAGTTGTACTTC. It codes for CASSGPTGELYF. The chain links TRBV9 to TRBJ2-7; D might be TRBD2 (6 bases). From germline, CDR1 is SGDLS and CDR2 YYNGEE. The CDR3 is made up of 12 amino acids. The V end was cut by 3 bases, the J end by 12 bases, with 16 bases between.

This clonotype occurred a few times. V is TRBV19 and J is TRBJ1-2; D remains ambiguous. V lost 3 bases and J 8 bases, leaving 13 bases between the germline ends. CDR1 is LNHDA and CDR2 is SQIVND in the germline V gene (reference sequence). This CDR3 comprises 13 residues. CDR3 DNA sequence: TGTGCCAGTAGTATCCAGCCCTCCGGGGGCTACACCTTC. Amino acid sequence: CASSIQPSGGYTF.

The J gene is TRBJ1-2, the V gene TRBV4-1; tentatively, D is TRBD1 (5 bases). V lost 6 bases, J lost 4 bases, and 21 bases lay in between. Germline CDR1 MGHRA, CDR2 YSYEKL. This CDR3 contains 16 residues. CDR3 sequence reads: CASRETDSLTIYGYTF. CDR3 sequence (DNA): TGCGCCAGCAGAGAAACTGACAGCTTGACTATCTATGGCTACACCTTC.

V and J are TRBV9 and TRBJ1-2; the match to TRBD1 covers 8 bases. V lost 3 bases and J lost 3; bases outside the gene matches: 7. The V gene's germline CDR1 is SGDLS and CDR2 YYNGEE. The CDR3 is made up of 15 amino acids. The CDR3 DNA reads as TGTGCCAGCAGCGAGGGGGACAGGTGGGACTATGGCTACACCTTC. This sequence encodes CASSEGDRWDYGYTF.

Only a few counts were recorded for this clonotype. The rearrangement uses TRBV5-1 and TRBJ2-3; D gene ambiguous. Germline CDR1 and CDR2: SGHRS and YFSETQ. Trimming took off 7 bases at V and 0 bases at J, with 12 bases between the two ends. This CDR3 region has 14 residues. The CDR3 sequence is CASRIQASTDTQYF. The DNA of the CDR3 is TGCGCCAGCCGGATACAAGCTAGCACAGATACGCAGTATTTT. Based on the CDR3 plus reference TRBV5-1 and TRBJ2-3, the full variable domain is KAGVTQTPRYLIKTRGQQVTLSCSPISGHRSVSWYQQTPGQGLQFLFEYFSETQRNKGNFPGRFSGRQFSNSRSEMNVSTLELGDSALYLCASRIQASTDTQYFGPGTRLTVL.

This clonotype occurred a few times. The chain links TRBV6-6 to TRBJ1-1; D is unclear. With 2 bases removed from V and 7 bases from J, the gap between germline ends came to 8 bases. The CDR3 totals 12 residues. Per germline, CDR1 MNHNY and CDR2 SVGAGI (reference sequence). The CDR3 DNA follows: TGTGCCAGCAGTTACGGCGGAAATGAAGCTTTCTTT. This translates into CASSYGGNEAFF.

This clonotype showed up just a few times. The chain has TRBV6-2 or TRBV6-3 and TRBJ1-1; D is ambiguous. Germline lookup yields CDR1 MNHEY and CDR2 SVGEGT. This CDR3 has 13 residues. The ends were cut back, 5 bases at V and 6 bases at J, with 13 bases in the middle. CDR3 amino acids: CASSRDPGSEAFF. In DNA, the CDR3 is TGTGCCAGCAGTCGCGACCCGGGATCTGAAGCTTTCTTT.

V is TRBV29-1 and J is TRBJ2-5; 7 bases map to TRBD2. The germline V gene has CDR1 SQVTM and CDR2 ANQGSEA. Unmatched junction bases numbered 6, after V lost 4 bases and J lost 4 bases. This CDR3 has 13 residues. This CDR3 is CSVVGGGRETQYF. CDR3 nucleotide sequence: TGCAGCGTTGTCGGCGGGGGAAGAGAGACCCAGTACTTC.

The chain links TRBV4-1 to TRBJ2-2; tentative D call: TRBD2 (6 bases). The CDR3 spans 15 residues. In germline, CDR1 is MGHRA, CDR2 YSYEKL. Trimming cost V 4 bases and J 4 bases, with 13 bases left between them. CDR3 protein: CASSLGTQRTGELFF. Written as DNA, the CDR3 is TGCGCCAGCAGCCTCGGGACTCAACGCACCGGGGAGCTGTTTTTT.